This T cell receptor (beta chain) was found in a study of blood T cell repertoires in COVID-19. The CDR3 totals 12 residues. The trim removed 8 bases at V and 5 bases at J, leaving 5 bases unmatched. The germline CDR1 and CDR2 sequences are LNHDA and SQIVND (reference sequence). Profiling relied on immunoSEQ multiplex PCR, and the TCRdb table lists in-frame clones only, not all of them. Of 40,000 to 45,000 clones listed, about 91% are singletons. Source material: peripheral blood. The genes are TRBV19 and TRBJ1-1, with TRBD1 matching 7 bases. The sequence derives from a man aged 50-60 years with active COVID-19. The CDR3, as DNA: TGTGCCAGTGGACTACAGGGGACTGAAGCTTTCTTT. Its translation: CASGLQGTEAFF.